Listed here are 14 T cell receptor beta chains from one sample, sequenced in a study of blood T cell repertoires in COVID-19. The table came from immunoSEQ multiplex PCR; TCRdb's copy has only in-frame clones and leaves some out. Here the sample spans tens of thousands of clones, approximately 83% being singletons. Sequenced material: peripheral blood. These receptors were taken from a man between 60 and 75 years old with acute or convalescent COVID-19.

This chain connects TRBV6-2 or TRBV6-3 to TRBJ2-1, with 7 positions matching TRBD2. Germline loops: CDR1 MNHEY, CDR2 SVGEGT. This CDR3 spans 16 amino acids. The V and J ends lost 4 bases and 4 bases, in that order; junction bases with no gene match: 10. The DNA of the CDR3 is TGTGCCAGCAGTTTACTTTCGGCGGGAGCGTACAATGAGCAGTTCTTC. Its protein is CASSLLSAGAYNEQFF.

The V gene is TRBV14, the J gene TRBJ2-2, with 7 bases aligning to TRBD1. This CDR3 comprises 16 residues. The V gene end was trimmed by 6 bases and the J gene end by 4 bases; junction bases not matched to a gene: 11. Germline CDR1 is SGHDN and CDR2 is FVKESK. This chain's CDR3 is CASSPILDRTTGELFF. The DNA of the CDR3 is TGTGCCAGCAGTCCCATTCTGGACAGGACCACCGGGGAGCTGTTTTTT.

This clone appeared a single time. Other DNA variants within this sample encode the same CDR3. The V gene is TRBV7-3, the J gene TRBJ2-3; 11 nucleotides agree with TRBD2. The CDR3 has 16 amino acids. V shed 1 base, J shed 5 bases, and the junction held 5 bases outside the gene matches. Per germline, CDR1 SGHTA and CDR2 FQGTGA. Written as DNA, the CDR3 is TGTGCCAGCAGCTTAAATAGCGGGGGGGCAGGAGATACGCAGTATTTT. Its translation: CASSLNSGGAGDTQYF.

The chain recombines TRBV29-1 with TRBJ2-3, with D possibly being TRBD1 (5 bases). Trimming shortened V by 0 bases and J by 0 bases, and 13 bases separated the two germline ends. The CDR3 is 16 amino acids. The V gene's germline CDR1 is SQVTM and CDR2 ANQGSEA. The CDR3 loop reads CSVEDLPGYSTDTQYF. The CDR3 nucleotides read TGCAGCGTTGAAGATCTACCAGGGTATAGCACAGATACGCAGTATTTT.

This clone has only one observation. The chain joins TRBV5-1 to TRBJ2-1, with no clear D. CDR3 size: 11 residues. The germline CDR1 and CDR2 sequences are SGHRS and YFSETQ. Trimming took off 5 bases at V and 6 bases at J, with 6 bases between the two ends. The CDR3 DNA reads TGCGCCAGCAGGTTAATCAATGAGCAGTTCTTC. Its translation is CASRLINEQFF.

This clone was seen a single time. The CDR3 nucleotides read TGTGCCAGCAGACCCGGACAGGGGGACACTGAAGCTTTCTTT. This codes for CASRPGQGDTEAFF. The chain combines TRBV6-5 with TRBJ1-1, with 10 bases identical to TRBD1. Germline assignment: CDR1 MNHEY and CDR2 SVGAGI. The ends lost 6 bases at V and 3 bases at J; junction bases unmatched: 4. The CDR3 extends over 14 amino acids.

The J gene is TRBJ1-2, the V gene TRBV5-1; the D gene is possibly TRBD1 (6 bases). Germline V gene data show CDR1 as SGHRS and CDR2 as YFSETQ. The germline V and J ends were trimmed by 3 bases and 4 bases, with 7 bases remaining between them. The CDR3 is made up of 12 amino acids. CDR3 sequence reads: CASSSDSYGYTF. CDR3 bases: TGCGCCAGCAGCTCGGACAGCTATGGCTACACCTTC.

The chain links TRBV12-5 to TRBJ2-5; 10 nucleotides line up with TRBD1. Per germline, CDR1 LGHNT and CDR2 FRNRAP. The CDR3 totals 15 residues. Trimming at V came to 6 bases and at J to 5 bases, leaving 9 bases not matched to a gene. In nucleotides, the CDR3 is TGTGCTAGTGGCTCCGGGACAGGGGATTTCGAGACCCAGTACTTC. It codes for CASGSGTGDFETQYF.

This chain connects TRBV10-3 to TRBJ2-7, with D perhaps matching TRBD2 (7 bases). The germline CDR1 and CDR2 sequences are ENHRY and SYGVKD. Trimming removed 3 bases from V and 13 bases from J, with 16 bases in between. The CDR3 is 12 residues long. CDR3 coding DNA: TGTGCCATCAGTGAAAGGGAGGGGGACACTTACTTC. Protein: CAISEREGDTYF.

J is TRBJ2-3 and V is TRBV2, with a tentative D call TRBD2 (7 bases). Germline V gives CDR1 SNHLY, CDR2 FYNNEI. V was trimmed by 5 bases and J by 0 bases, leaving 12 bases between them. The length of the CDR3 is 15 residues. CDR3 protein: CASSKRGGSTDTQYF. CDR3 DNA: TGTGCCAGCAGTAAAAGGGGGGGAAGCACAGATACGCAGTATTTT.

V and J are TRBV9 and TRBJ2-5; tentative D call: TRBD1 (6 bases). The CDR3 contains 13 residues. With 7 bases removed from V and 5 bases from J, the gap between germline ends came to 15 bases. Germline CDR1 reads SGDLS; CDR2 reads YYNGEE. CDR3 region: CASALGAQETQYF. CDR3 in DNA: TGTGCCAGCGCCTTGGGGGCTCAGGAGACCCAGTACTTC.

The chain employs TRBV10-3 and TRBJ2-7; D not resolved. The CDR3 has 12 residues. Germline loops: CDR1 ENHRY, CDR2 SYGVKD. Trimming removed 2 bases from V and 3 bases from J, with 5 bases in between. The CDR3 is CAISEINYEQYF. The CDR3 bases are TGTGCCATCAGTGAGATAAACTACGAGCAGTACTTC.

This clone was found once. J is TRBJ2-1 and V is TRBV3-1 (or the pseudogene TRBV3-2); maybe TRBD2 (5 bases). The germline V gene has CDR1 LGHDT and CDR2 YNNKEL (reference sequence). V lost 2 bases to trimming and J lost 5 bases, with 19 bases between them. The CDR3 is made up of 17 amino acids. CDR3 in amino acids: CASSQPTGLAHHNEQFF. The CDR3 DNA reads TGTGCCAGCAGCCAACCCACGGGCCTAGCCCACCACAATGAGCAGTTCTTC.

This rearrangement joins TRBV13 to TRBJ1-6; TRBD1 agrees at 8 bases. This CDR3 spans 15 amino acids. J was trimmed by 7 bases and V by 1 base; bases with no gene match: 3. Germline V gene sequence: CDR1 PRHDT, CDR2 FYEKMQ (reference sequence). CDR3 residues: CASSLAGTGNSPLHF. The DNA for the CDR3 is TGTGCCAGCAGCTTAGCAGGGACAGGAAATTCACCCCTCCACTTT.